Listed below are T cell receptor beta chains from one sample, sequenced in a study of identical twins. TCRdb recomputed calls from the 5' RACE reads with MiXCR, one row per CDR3 protein. This sample has roughly 1,500,000 distinct CDR3 sequences, with about 32% found just once. The sequenced sample consisted of cord blood. These TCRs come from a newborn girl in good health. Each CDR3 is given with its conserved first and last residue. The D gene is left open where the match is weak. The size of a clone is reported for some rows only, either as once, few or many, or as a class for expanded clones.

CDR3 length: 15
clone size: few
D gene: NA
J gene: TRBJ2-7
V gene: TRBV12-3/TRBV12-4
CDR3 protein: CASSFSGLRSYEQYF
CDR3 DNA: TGTGCCAGCAGTTTTTCCGGTCTGCGGAGCTACGAGCAGTACTTC

CDR3 length: 16
clone size: few
D gene: NA
J gene: TRBJ2-6
V gene: TRBV5-1
CDR3 protein: CASSQNRVTGANVLTF
CDR3 DNA: TGCGCCAGCAGCCAAAACAGGGTTACAGGGGCCAACGTCCTGACTTTC

CDR3 length: 16
clone size: NA
D gene: TRBD2
J gene: TRBJ2-3
V gene: TRBV7-2
CDR3 protein: CASSQNSGSRADTQYF
CDR3 DNA: TGTGCCAGCAGCCAGAATAGCGGGAGTAGAGCAGATACGCAGTATTTT

CDR3 length: 17
clone size: NA
D gene: NA
J gene: TRBJ2-7
V gene: TRBV10-3
CDR3 protein: CAIRTTYGGAISYEQYF
CDR3 DNA: TGTGCCATCAGGACGACATATGGCGGGGCCATTTCCTACGAGCAGTACTTC

CDR3 length: 16
clone size: few
D gene: NA
J gene: TRBJ2-1
V gene: TRBV20-1
CDR3 protein: CSAREYGGGSNNEQFF
CDR3 DNA: TGCAGTGCTAGAGAATATGGGGGTGGTAGCAACAATGAGCAGTTCTTC

CDR3 length: 13
clone size: many
D gene: TRBD1
J gene: TRBJ1-2
V gene: TRBV27
CDR3 protein: CASSDRGSHGYTF
CDR3 DNA: TGTGCCAGCAGCGACAGGGGAAGCCATGGCTACACCTTC

CDR3 length: 13
clone size: many
D gene: TRBD2
J gene: TRBJ2-7
V gene: TRBV29-1
CDR3 protein: CSVVGTSVSEQYF
CDR3 DNA: TGCAGCGTTGTGGGGACTAGCGTCTCCGAGCAGTACTTC

CDR3 length: 16
clone size: NA
D gene: TRBD2
J gene: TRBJ2-3
V gene: TRBV13
CDR3 protein: CASSGREAGRRDTQYF
CDR3 DNA: TGTGCCAGCAGCGGCCGGGAAGCGGGACGGCGGGATACGCAGTATTTT

CDR3 length: 14
clone size: few
D gene: NA
J gene: TRBJ1-2
V gene: TRBV13
CDR3 protein: CASSFEDSLYGYTF
CDR3 DNA: TGTGCCAGCAGCTTCGAAGACAGCCTATATGGCTACACCTTC

CDR3 length: 15
clone size: few
D gene: NA
J gene: TRBJ2-7
V gene: TRBV20-1
CDR3 protein: CSARDSVGPSYEQYF
CDR3 DNA: TGCAGTGCTAGAGACAGCGTGGGACCTTCCTACGAGCAGTACTTC

CDR3 length: 13
clone size: once
D gene: NA
J gene: TRBJ2-3
V gene: TRBV20-1
CDR3 protein: CSARTSLPDTQYF
CDR3 DNA: TGCAGTGCTAGGACCTCACTCCCAGATACGCAGTATTTT

CDR3 length: 17
clone size: NA
D gene: TRBD2
J gene: TRBJ2-1
V gene: TRBV5-4
CDR3 protein: CASSGNVAGGHYNEQFF
CDR3 DNA: TGTGCCAGCAGCGGAAATGTAGCGGGGGGGCACTACAATGAGCAGTTCTTC

CDR3 length: 18
clone size: NA
D gene: TRBD2
J gene: TRBJ2-3
V gene: TRBV9
CDR3 protein: CASSPRTSGVPSTDTQYF
CDR3 DNA: TGTGCCAGCAGCCCGAGGACTAGCGGAGTCCCTAGCACAGATACGCAGTATTTT

CDR3 length: 16
clone size: few
D gene: NA
J gene: TRBJ2-1
V gene: TRBV5-1
CDR3 protein: CASSPGDARVYNEQFF
CDR3 DNA: TGCGCCAGCAGCCCGGGGGACGCCCGGGTCTACAATGAGCAGTTCTTC

CDR3 length: 13
clone size: many
D gene: NA
J gene: TRBJ2-3
V gene: TRBV25-1
CDR3 protein: CASSEYRADTQYF
CDR3 DNA: TGTGCCAGCAGTGAATATAGAGCAGATACGCAGTATTTT

CDR3 length: 18
clone size: few
D gene: TRBD1
J gene: TRBJ1-1
V gene: TRBV28
CDR3 protein: CASSKDSGTDGRNTEAFF
CDR3 DNA: TGTGCCAGCAGTAAGGACTCAGGGACAGATGGGAGGAACACTGAAGCTTTCTTT

CDR3 length: 15
clone size: NA
D gene: NA
J gene: TRBJ2-1
V gene: TRBV10-2
CDR3 protein: CASRIGTPLNNEQFF
CDR3 DNA: TGCGCCAGCAGGATCGGGACCCCCCTGAACAATGAGCAGTTCTTC

CDR3 length: 15
clone size: NA
D gene: TRBD1
J gene: TRBJ2-5
V gene: TRBV11-2
CDR3 protein: CASSSATGAQETQYF
CDR3 DNA: TGTGCCAGCAGCTCCGCGACAGGGGCCCAAGAGACCCAGTACTTC

CDR3 length: 16
clone size: NA
D gene: TRBD1
J gene: TRBJ2-7
V gene: TRBV4-1
CDR3 protein: CASSQQGGGLYNEQYF
CDR3 DNA: TGCGCCAGCAGCCAACAAGGGGGCGGCCTATACAATGAGCAGTACTTC

CDR3 length: 13
clone size: NA
D gene: TRBD1
J gene: TRBJ2-7
V gene: TRBV5-1
CDR3 protein: CASSGGTGNEQYF
CDR3 DNA: TGCGCCAGCAGCGGCGGGACAGGGAACGAGCAGTACTTC

CDR3 length: 15
clone size: NA
D gene: TRBD2
J gene: TRBJ2-1
V gene: TRBV5-5
CDR3 protein: CASRPWTSGINEQFF
CDR3 DNA: TGTGCCAGCAGACCTTGGACTAGCGGGATAAATGAGCAGTTCTTC

CDR3 length: 16
clone size: NA
D gene: NA
J gene: TRBJ2-3
V gene: TRBV6-2/TRBV6-3
CDR3 protein: CAGSYGRLASTDTQYF
CDR3 DNA: TGTGCCGGCAGTTACGGCCGGCTAGCCAGCACAGATACGCAGTATTTT

CDR3 length: 15
clone size: few
D gene: NA
J gene: TRBJ1-4
V gene: TRBV7-8
CDR3 protein: CASSGEGNNGEKLFF
CDR3 DNA: TGTGCCAGCAGTGGGGAGGGGAACAACGGTGAAAAACTGTTTTTT

CDR3 length: 17
clone size: few
D gene: NA
J gene: TRBJ2-3
V gene: TRBV24-1
CDR3 protein: CATSDSPGSASTDTQYF
CDR3 DNA: TGTGCCACCAGTGATTCCCCAGGGTCCGCTAGCACAGATACGCAGTATTTT

CDR3 length: 14
clone size: many
D gene: NA
J gene: TRBJ1-2
V gene: TRBV28
CDR3 protein: CASSLFGRAGGYTF
CDR3 DNA: TGTGCCAGCAGTTTATTCGGCAGGGCGGGCGGCTACACCTTC